This T cell receptor beta chain was sequenced for a study of blood T cell repertoires in COVID-19. Study overall: PBMCs, B-cell-depleted T cells, or T cells provided the cDNA or gDNA that made up the material.

Produced via immunoSEQ multiplex PCR; TCRdb's table is partial and in-frame only. Here the sample spans hundreds of thousands of clones, around nine tenths being singletons. There are 16 residues in the CDR3. V trimming: 8 bases; J trimming: 3 bases; junction bases outside the gene matches: 15. Germline V CDR1 and CDR2: MDHEN, SYDVKM. The TCR originated in an elderly man with acute or convalescent COVID-19. The chain couples TRBV28 to TRBJ1-1; TRBD1 matches 7 bases. What was sequenced was peripheral blood. The CDR3 loop reads CASLQGTRYLDTEAFF. CDR3 DNA sequence: TGTGCCAGCTTACAGGGGACCCGATACCTCGACACTGAAGCTTTCTTT.